Below, 28 T cell receptor beta chains from the same sample are listed, as sequenced in a study of shared clonotypes between healthy human individuals. TCRdb's table, derived via immunoSEQ multiplex PCR, lists solely in-frame clones and lacks some. The top ten clones hold more than 10% of a sample with about 460,000 clones, roughly three quarters of them seen once. Sequenced material: PBMCs. Receptors originate from a woman in her thirties or forties in good health. Some clones in this sample may be carry-over from other donors' samples.

V is TRBV5-4 and J is TRBJ2-1; 11 bases map to TRBD2. Germline lookup yields CDR1 SGHNT and CDR2 YYREEE (reference sequence). This CDR3 spans 16 amino acids. V was clipped by 7 bases and J by 6 bases; unmatched bases: 12. CDR3 loop: CASRWLAGGRANEQFF. CDR3 DNA sequence: TGTGCCAGCCGCTGGCTAGCGGGAGGACGGGCCAATGAGCAGTTCTTC.

The chain is built from TRBV10-2 and TRBJ2-5; D possibly matches TRBD1 or TRBD2 (5 bases each). Per the germline V gene, CDR1 is WSHSY and CDR2 is SAAADI. The CDR3 extends over 14 amino acids. Trimming removed 8 bases at V and 4 bases at J, with 17 bases between. The CDR3 loop is CASGARGGGETQYF. DNA of the CDR3: TGCGCCAGCGGGGCCCGGGGCGGAGGAGAGACCCAGTACTTC.

V and J are TRBV30 and TRBJ2-1; TRBD2 matches 13 bases. Germline trimming cut 2 bases from V and 7 bases from J; bases unmatched to any gene: 5. Per the germline V gene, CDR1 is GTSNPN and CDR2 is SVGIG (reference sequence). The CDR3 length is 15 residues. Here the CDR3 reads CAWSMGLAGPNEQFF. CDR3 nucleotides: TGTGCCTGGAGTATGGGACTAGCGGGACCAAATGAGCAGTTCTTC.

The genes are TRBV2 and TRBJ1-5; a possible D gene is TRBD1 (5 bases). The germline V gene has CDR1 SNHLY and CDR2 FYNNEI. This CDR3 is built from 13 residues. With 8 bases removed from V and 5 bases from J, the gap between germline ends came to 13 bases. This CDR3 reads CASSVSRDQPQHF. CDR3 bases: TGTGCCAGCTCCGTTTCCAGGGATCAGCCCCAGCATTTT.

The genes are TRBV11-2 and TRBJ2-7; weak D call: TRBD2 (6 bases). Germline V gene lookup returns CDR1 SGHAT and CDR2 FQNNGV. V shed 5 bases and J shed 6 bases, with 17 bases lying between them. The CDR3 consists of 14 residues. CDR3 coding DNA: TGTGCCAGCAGCGTTTTTAGCGGAAACACCGAGCAGTACTTC. Its protein product is CASSVFSGNTEQYF.

The V call is TRBV13, the J call TRBJ2-2, with 7 nucleotides matching TRBD1. The CDR3 extends over 16 amino acids. Trimming cost V 5 bases and J 4 bases; bases outside gene matches: 10. Germline CDR1 and CDR2: PRHDT and FYEKMQ (reference sequence). CDR3 sequence (DNA): TGTGCCAGCAGCCGCTACCTCTCAGGGGGCACCGGGGAGCTGTTTTTT. Protein sequence: CASSRYLSGGTGELFF.

The V and J genes are TRBV7-6 and TRBJ2-5, with 8 bases lining up with TRBD2. Germline values: CDR1 SGHVS, CDR2 FNYEAQ. The J segment lost 3 bases and the V segment lost 0 bases, leaving 6 bases of the junction unmatched. The CDR3 totals 16 residues. CDR3 coding DNA: TGTGCCAGCAGCTTAGCCTGGCGGGGGGCGAAAGAGACCCAGTACTTC. This translates into CASSLAWRGAKETQYF.

The DNA of the CDR3 is TGTGCCAGCAGCTTGATGGACGGCTACGAGCAGTACTTC. Encoded protein: CASSLMDGYEQYF. The chain carries TRBV5-4 and TRBJ2-7; D ambiguous. The ends were cut back, 1 base at V and 3 bases at J, with 8 bases in the middle. The CDR3 sequence is 13 residues long. Germline CDR1 SGHNT, CDR2 YYREEE (reference sequence).

This chain uses TRBV25-1 with TRBJ1-5; 8 nucleotides agree with TRBD1. Trimming cost V 7 bases and J 2 bases; bases outside gene matches: 4. This CDR3 region has 14 residues. Germline CDR1 reads MGHDK; CDR2 reads SYGVNS. CDR3 nucleotides: TGTGCCAGCACGACAGGGGAGGGCAATCAGCCCCAGCATTTT. Residues: CASTTGEGNQPQHF.

This clone has more than one count but fewer than ten. The chain carries TRBV7-2 and TRBJ2-5; weak D call: TRBD1 (6 bases). This CDR3 contains 13 residues. Germline V CDR1 and CDR2: SGHTA, FQGNSA. The germline V and J ends were trimmed by 7 bases and 1 base, with 10 bases remaining between them. In nucleotides, the CDR3 is TGTGCCAGCAACGGACAGATCCAAGAGACCCAGTACTTC. It yields the protein CASNGQIQETQYF.

This clone was picked up a small number of times. This chain connects TRBV6-4 to TRBJ1-1; tentative D call: TRBD1 (6 bases). In germline, CDR1 is MRHNA, CDR2 SNTAGT. The CDR3 consists of 13 residues. Trimming took off 8 bases at V and 6 bases at J, with 16 bases between the two ends. Here the CDR3 DNA reads TGTGCCAGCCGGACAGAAAGCGGTTCTGAAGCTTTCTTT. This sequence encodes CASRTESGSEAFF.

The chain combines TRBV19 with TRBJ2-3; 8 positions match TRBD2. Trimming removed 6 bases from V and 2 bases from J; junction bases left unmatched: 4. The CDR3 has 14 residues. CDR1 is LNHDA and CDR2 is SQIVND in the germline V gene (reference sequence). The CDR3 bases are TGTGCCAGTAGGCTAGCGGGTTTCACAGATACGCAGTATTTT. Protein: CASRLAGFTDTQYF.

This clone has a handful of counts. The rearrangement joins TRBV6-1 to TRBJ2-7; 7 positions agree with TRBD1. V lost 2 bases to trimming and J lost 0 bases; unmatched junction nucleotides: 4. Germline values: CDR1 MNHNS, CDR2 SASEGT. The CDR3 spans 15 residues. DNA of the CDR3: TGTGCCAGCAGTGAAAATGACAGGGCCTCCTACGAGCAGTACTTC. Translating it yields CASSENDRASYEQYF.

This chain connects TRBV7-3 to TRBJ2-3, with 8 positions matching TRBD1. This CDR3 is built from 15 residues. Germline V gene sequence: CDR1 SGHTA, CDR2 FQGTGA. The trim removed 3 bases at V and 2 bases at J, leaving 4 bases unmatched. CDR3 loop: CASSFTGGSTDTQYF. The CDR3, as DNA: TGTGCCAGCAGCTTTACAGGGGGGTCCACAGATACGCAGTATTTT.

On this clone: Given a much more abundant clone one base away, this may be a read error. The gene calls are TRBV11-2 and TRBJ1-2; D possibly corresponds to TRBD1 (6 bases). CDR3 length: 15 residues. The V gene lost 7 bases and the J gene lost 2 bases, with 17 bases spanning the gap. CDR1 and CDR2 (germline): SGHAT, FQNNGV. CDR3 region: CASIPFAGANYGYTF. The CDR3 nucleotides read TGTGCCAGCATCCCTTTCGCAGGGGCGAACTATGGCTACACCTTC.

The chain's CDR3 is CATSRDVAGDEKLFF. CDR3 nucleotide sequence: TGTGCCACCAGCAGAGATGTGGCAGGGGATGAAAAACTGTTTTTT. The genes are TRBV15 and TRBJ1-4, with D possibly being TRBD1 (6 bases). CDR1 is LNHNV and CDR2 is YYDKDF in the germline V gene (reference sequence). V was cut by 0 bases and J by 6 bases, with 11 bases left in between. This CDR3 comprises 15 residues.

J is TRBJ1-1 and V is TRBV19; no reliable D call. The V gene lost 3 bases and the J gene lost 1 base, with 12 bases spanning the gap. From germline, CDR1 is LNHDA and CDR2 SQIVND (reference sequence). The CDR3 is made up of 15 amino acids. CDR3 sequence (DNA): TGTGCCAGTAGTATTATCGGGGTCTCGAACACTGAAGCTTTCTTT. It codes for CASSIIGVSNTEAFF.

The DNA for the CDR3 is TGTGCCAGCAGTGGAGGACCAGACTACACTGAAGCTTTCTTT. Translated: CASSGGPDYTEAFF. The chain employs TRBV25-1 and TRBJ1-1; D uncertain. The V end lost 4 bases, the J end lost 3 bases, and 12 bases lay between the germline ends. Germline V gives CDR1 MGHDK, CDR2 SYGVNS. CDR3 length: 14 amino acids.

Worth noting for this clone: The CDR3 end shows no conserved phenylalanine or tryptophan, and so a read error is likely. The gene calls are TRBV27 and TRBJ2-7, with D unclear. V lost 4 bases and J lost 10, with 14 bases in between. The CDR3 totals 12 residues. CDR1 MNHEY and CDR2 SMNVEV come from the germline V gene (reference sequence). CDR3 region: CASSSPRQFQYY. CDR3 sequence (DNA): TGTGCCAGCAGTTCCCCTCGCCAATTTCAGTACTAC.

The genes are TRBV10-1 and TRBJ1-2; D possibly corresponds to TRBD1 (5 bases). This CDR3 region has 13 residues. With 6 bases removed from V and 4 bases from J, the gap between germline ends came to 12 bases. Germline V lookup: CDR1 WNHNN, CDR2 SYGVQD (reference sequence). Here the CDR3 reads CASSAGRTYGYTF. CDR3 bases: TGCGCCAGCAGCGCGGGACGGACCTATGGCTACACCTTC.

Notes on this clone: It may be a read error: a sequence one base away is much more abundant. Within the sample, other DNA sequences also encode this same CDR3. J is TRBJ2-3 and V is TRBV27; D uncertain. V was cut by 3 bases and J by 7 bases, with 11 bases left in between. From germline, CDR1 is MNHEY and CDR2 SMNVEV (reference sequence). The CDR3 is 13 residues long. The CDR3 region has the DNA TGTGCCAGCAGTTTTTTCCTAGGGAATACGCAGTATTTT. It yields the protein CASSFFLGNTQYF.

The genes are TRBV5-4 and TRBJ2-2; no definite D call. CDR3 length: 15 residues. The V and J ends lost 1 base and 1 base respectively, with 8 bases between them. The V gene's germline CDR1 is SGHNT and CDR2 YYREEE (reference sequence). CDR3 nucleotides: TGTGCCAGCAGCTTGCTCCTAGGGAACACCGGGGAGCTGTTTTTT. It specifies CASSLLLGNTGELFF. The full variable domain, with the rest looked up from reference TRBV5-4 and TRBJ2-2, is ETGVTQSPTHLIKTRGQQVTLRCSSQSGHNTVSWYQQALGQGPQFIFQYYREEENGRGNFPPRFSGLQFPNYSSELNVNALELDDSALYLCASSLLLGNTGELFFGEGSRLTVL.

The CDR3, as DNA: TGTGCCAGCAGCACACAGGGGGGCAATGGCTACACCTTC. Translated: CASSTQGGNGYTF. This rearrangement joins TRBV27 to TRBJ1-2, with 8 bases matching TRBD1. CDR1 and CDR2 from the germline V gene are MNHEY and SMNVEV (reference sequence). V gave up 6 bases and J gave up 6 bases; unmatched junction bases: 6. The CDR3 consists of 13 residues.

The V and J genes are TRBV18 and TRBJ2-5, with TRBD2 matching over 9 bases. V shed 6 bases, J shed 3 bases, and the junction held 8 bases outside the gene matches. The CDR3 is made up of 15 amino acids. The V gene's germline CDR1 is KGHSH and CDR2 LQKENI. The CDR3 spells CASSQGLAGKETQYF. The DNA for the CDR3 is TGTGCCAGCTCGCAGGGCCTAGCGGGAAAAGAGACCCAGTACTTC.

The CDR3 loop is CASSEGQGAYEQYF. The CDR3 DNA is TGCGCCAGCAGCGAGGGACAGGGGGCATACGAGCAGTACTTC. V is TRBV5-1 and J is TRBJ2-7; 12 bases are shared with TRBD1. The germline V gene encodes CDR1 SGHRS and CDR2 YFSETQ. The CDR3 covers 14 residues. With V trimmed by 4 bases and J by 4 bases, 3 bases remained unmatched.

V usage is TRBV19 and J usage is TRBJ2-7; unclear D gene. CDR3 length equals 14 residues. Germline CDR1 is LNHDA and CDR2 is SQIVND (reference sequence). The V gene lost 5 bases and the J gene lost 0 bases, with 11 bases spanning the gap. Written as DNA, the CDR3 is TGTGCCAGTAGTCCCGTAAGGGACTCCTACGAGCAGTACTTC. Residues: CASSPVRDSYEQYF.

CDR3 residues: CASSFRTSGAYNEQFF. For the CDR3, the DNA is TGTGCCAGCAGCTTCCGGACTAGCGGCGCCTACAATGAGCAGTTCTTC. V is TRBV7-9 and J is TRBJ2-1; 10 bases align to TRBD2. CDR3 length equals 16 residues. Losses at the gene ends were 3 bases for V and 2 bases for J; bases not matched to a gene: 4. Germline assignment: CDR1 SEHNR and CDR2 FQNEAQ (reference sequence). Based on the CDR3 plus reference TRBV7-9 and TRBJ2-1, the full variable domain is DTGVSQNPRHKITKRGQNVTFRCDPISEHNRLYWYRQTLGQGPEFLTYFQNEAQLEKSRLLSDRFSAERPKGSFSTLEIQRTEQGDSAMYLCASSFRTSGAYNEQFFGPGTRLTVL.

This clone was recorded a few times. J is TRBJ1-2 and V is TRBV15; a weak D match, TRBD1 (6 bases). The CDR3 is made up of 13 amino acids. The germline gives CDR1 LNHNV, CDR2 YYDKDF (reference sequence). Trimming cost V 3 bases and J 4 bases, with 9 bases left between them. The CDR3 protein is CATSRDSIYGYTF. CDR3 coding DNA: TGTGCCACCAGCAGGGACAGCATCTATGGCTACACCTTC.